This T cell receptor (beta chain) was retrieved from a study of lymphopenia after photon versus proton radiotherapy (dated by TCRdb to between 2018 and 2020). As for the study more broadly: Photon and proton radiation therapy were compared by the study for their immunological effects in patients with gastrointestinal tumors who developed high-grade lymphopenia. The approximately 20 patients in the cohort had gastrointestinal tumors, were treated with either photon or proton therapy, and subsequently developed lymphopenia. The study was designed to characterize how the impact on the immune system differs between the two radiation modalities. Study-wide conclusions, independent of this receptor: Relative stability during treatment was observed in proton-treated patients, whereas loss of naive T cells and TCR diversity and gain of effector/memory populations were observed in photon-treated patients. The survival association was examined only in patients who died, and the authors described better survival with proton therapy as a possibility, not as a demonstrated result. After the lymphocyte count nadir, oligoclonal expansion, especially of CD8+ Temra cells, was observed in photon-treated repertoires, and the drop in diversity was driven by this expansion. Across the cohort, a larger post-nadir drop in TCR diversity was inversely correlated with overall survival time among patients who died.

As concerns this clone: Its antigen remains undetermined. No much larger clone exists at a distance of one base, and base qualities are not known.

The library was built by means of the immunoSEQ multiplex PCR assay. T cell repertoires were profiled with deep sequencing of rearranged TCR beta loci together with multiparametric flow cytometry. The table comes from immuneACCESS by way of TCRdb, which keeps in-frame sequences with V and J called. Part of the clones is missing from these tables; in studies checked, under half for an unresolved V gene and the rest for unknown reasons. This sample holds tens of thousands of clones; more than 70% were observed only once. The ten largest clones add up to less than 35% of the sample. As encoded in the germline V gene (reference sequence), CDR1 is SGHNT while CDR2 is YYREEE. V ends up 4 bases short and J 4 bases short, with an unmatched junction base count of 7. The CDR3, cysteine through phenylalanine, is 15 amino acids long. Only CDR3 DNA remains: 45 bases, in frame from the first base.

Sample: peripheral blood, taken from a patient treated with photon-based radiotherapy. The chain joins TRBV5-4 to TRBJ2-2; 7 middle bases align to TRBD1. The sequence derives from a man aged 50 to 59 with gastric cancer. The CDR3 is CASSQGTERTGELFF. In nucleotide form, the sequence is TGTGCCAGCAGCCAAGGGACAGAGCGCACCGGGGAGCTGTTTTTT.